In this sample, the clone carrying this T cell receptor beta chain turned up many times. Its specificity is unknown. PBMCs stored at -80 C, 2 million in total, were the source of the unsorted libraries. It was by 5'RACE with 10-nucleotide random UMIs that the cDNA was made. Each CDR3 protein gets one entry after TCRdb re-called the 5' RACE reads with MiXCR. The repertoire holds 48,000 or so distinct CDR3 sequences, with 9% to 12% as singletons. This sample stems from a study of neurological immune-mediated disorders. V gave up 2 bases and J gave up 7 bases, with 12 bases separating them. The CDR3 consists of 13 residues. CDR1 SGHRS and CDR2 YFSETQ come from the germline V gene. Study observations and caveats: Falling below healthy controls, multiple sclerosis showed the least TCR clonal expansion, while HTLV-1-associated myelopathy showed the most. Private repertoires in all groups were suggested, as expanded clones shared no CDR3 amino acid sequences across subjects.

The TCR originated in a woman in her forties with HTLV-1-associated myelopathy (HAM/TSP). The chain combines TRBV5-1 with TRBJ2-5, with a weak D call TRBD1 (6 bases). Material: PBMCs. CDR3 amino acids: CASSFRGGGTQYF. CDR3 DNA: TGCGCCAGCAGCTTCAGGGGCGGCGGGACCCAGTACTTC.